The rows below give T cell receptor beta chains drawn from one sample of a study of response to subunit inactivated influenza vaccine. TCRdb redid the calling of the RT-PCR reads with MiXCR, one entry per CDR3 protein. The sample contains around 760,000 distinct CDR3 sequences, 11% to 15% of which appear only once. The sequencing here drew on PBMCs from blood, taken roughly 15 days before vaccination. The receptors here all came from a man between 45 and 60 years old who received an inactivated influenza vaccine. Each CDR3 is given with its conserved first and last residue. The order of the fields is J gene, D gene, V gene, CDR3 length, clone size, CDR3 DNA, CDR3 protein. The D gene is left open where the match is weak. For some rows the clone size is stated as once, few or many, or as a class when expanded; others skip it.

TRBJ2-1	TRBD2	TRBV5-1	17	few	TGCGCCAGCAGCTTGACCGGGACTATGCGGGAGGGCAATGAGCAGTTCTTC	CASSLTGTMREGNEQFF
TRBJ2-1	.	TRBV20-1	15	few	TGCAGTGCTAGATCGTTAAGGGGGAGGTTCAATGAGCAGTTCTTC	CSARSLRGRFNEQFF
TRBJ2-7	.	TRBV9	14	.	TGTGCCAGCAGCGTAGGAGGGGCGGACTACGAGCAGTACTTC	CASSVGGADYEQYF
TRBJ1-2	TRBD1	TRBV6-2/TRBV6-3	10	many	TGTGCCACGTACAGGGGTGGCTACACCTTC	CATYRGGYTF
TRBJ2-1	TRBD2	TRBV5-8	16	.	TGTGCCAGCAGCTTGGTTCGCGGGAGAGAGGGCCATGAGCAGTTCTTC	CASSLVRGREGHEQFF
TRBJ2-7	TRBD1	TRBV7-2	14	.	TGTGCCAGCAGCGCACAGGGGGGACCCTACGAGCAGTACTTC	CASSAQGGPYEQYF
TRBJ2-3	.	TRBV29-1	15	many	TGCAGCGCCCTACCTAGCACAACTAGCACAGATACGCAGTATTTT	CSALPSTTSTDTQYF
TRBJ2-4	TRBD1	TRBV12-3/TRBV12-4	15	.	TGTGCCAGCCGCCGGGACAGGGTGGATGGAAACATTCAGTACTTC	CASRRDRVDGNIQYF
TRBJ1-4	.	TRBV20-1	16	few	TGCAGTGCTAGAGACCGGGACGCCTACTGGGATGAAAAACTGTTTTTT	CSARDRDAYWDEKLFF
TRBJ2-7	TRBD1	TRBV6-2/TRBV6-3	13	.	TGTGCCAGCAGGGACCCGGGACAGGACCGTCAGTACTTC	CASRDPGQDRQYF
TRBJ2-3	.	TRBV5-1	13	few	TGCGCCAGCAGCTTGGTAGTGTCAGATACGCAGTATTTT	CASSLVVSDTQYF
TRBJ2-5	.	TRBV15	15	few	TGTGCCACCAGCAGAGATCGAGGGCGGGAAGAGACCCAGTACTTC	CATSRDRGREETQYF
TRBJ1-2	.	TRBV3-1	13	.	TGTGCCAGCAGCCAACCCCGCAGGGGTGGCTACACCTTC	CASSQPRRGGYTF
TRBJ2-7	TRBD2	TRBV7-2	16	.	TGTGCCAGCAGCTTAGCGATGCTAGCGGGAGCTTACGAGCAGTACTTC	CASSLAMLAGAYEQYF
TRBJ1-4	TRBD1	TRBV11-2	14	few	TGTGCCAGCAGCTTCGGGACAGGGCACGAAAAACTGTTTTTT	CASSFGTGHEKLFF
TRBJ2-6	.	TRBV4-2	19	.	TGTGCCAGCAGCCAAGATGAAGGGTTAGATACTATTGGGGCCAACGTCCTGACTTTC	CASSQDEGLDTIGANVLTF
TRBJ1-4	.	TRBV20-1	15	few	TGCAGTGCAAGTCCCGCCGTAACGCGGAATGAAAAACTGTTTTTT	CSASPAVTRNEKLFF
TRBJ2-5	.	TRBV9	16	.	TGTGCCAGCAGCGTCGCCCCACAGACAGTACAAGAGACCCAGTACTTC	CASSVAPQTVQETQYF
TRBJ2-3	.	TRBV10-3	13	.	TGTGCCATCAGTGGACAGAATCCAGATACGCAGTATTTT	CAISGQNPDTQYF
TRBJ2-7	.	TRBV20-1	18	.	TGCAGTGCTAGAGATCCCCAAATACGACACTCCAGCTCCTACGAGCAGTACTTC	CSARDPQIRHSSSYEQYF
TRBJ1-5	.	TRBV12-3/TRBV12-4	13	many	TGTGCCAGCAGTTTGGCCGGGGGTCAGCCCCAGCATTTT	CASSLAGGQPQHF
TRBJ2-3	TRBD2	TRBV28	15	.	TGTGCCAGCAGTTTGCAGCGGGAGAGGTCAGATACGCAGTATTTT	CASSLQRERSDTQYF
TRBJ1-1	TRBD1	TRBV20-1	13	.	TGCAGTGCCGCCGGGACAGCTAACACTGAAGCTTTATTT	CSAAGTANTEALF
TRBJ2-3	.	TRBV4-1	15	.	TGCGCCAGCAGCCAAGAGGGCAGTCGGTCCGATACGCAGTATTTT	CASSQEGSRSDTQYF
TRBJ2-2	TRBD2	TRBV7-2	16	.	TGTGCCAGCAGACCTCCTAGCGGGAGGAACACCGGGGAGCTGTTTTTT	CASRPPSGRNTGELFF
TRBJ2-3	.	TRBV4-2	16	.	TGTGCCAGCAGTTTTGGGGTGGGTGGGGGCACAGATACGCAGTATTTT	CASSFGVGGGTDTQYF
TRBJ2-5	.	TRBV19	13	.	TGTGCCAGTAGTATAGGCGGTAAGGAGACCCAGTACTTC	CASSIGGKETQYF
TRBJ2-2	TRBD1	TRBV5-6	16	.	TGTGCCAGCAGCTTTGGGACAGGGGTGAACACCGGGGAGCTGTTTTTT	CASSFGTGVNTGELFF
TRBJ2-3	.	TRBV28	15	few	TGTGCCAGCAGTCCCCTCGGGGAGAGCACAGATACGCAGTATTTT	CASSPLGESTDTQYF
TRBJ2-1	TRBD1	TRBV15	17	many	TGTGCCACCAGCAGAGTACCTAGGAGACAGGGAAACAATGAGCAGTTCTTC	CATSRVPRRQGNNEQFF
TRBJ2-7	TRBD2	TRBV4-1	14	few	TGCGCCAGCAACCCCCGGGAGGGGGGCTACGAGCAGTACTTC	CASNPREGGYEQYF
TRBJ2-3	TRBD2	TRBV5-1	14	.	TGCGCCAGCAGCTTGGGACTAGCGGGGCATACGCAGTATTTT	CASSLGLAGHTQYF
TRBJ2-7	.	TRBV27	17	many	TGTGCCAGCAGAACATCAGGGTTCGGGGGTCCCCTGGACGAGCAGTACTTC	CASRTSGFGGPLDEQYF
TRBJ2-4	TRBD2	TRBV7-2	17	few	TGTGCCAGCAGCCCGACCACCCGTCTAGCGGGGGGGAACATTCAGTACTTC	CASSPTTRLAGGNIQYF
TRBJ2-5	TRBD2	TRBV5-1	18	few	TGCGCCAGCAGCTTTGGGACTAGCGGGGGCCTGGGTTTGGAGACCCAGTACTTC	CASSFGTSGGLGLETQYF
TRBJ2-6	.	TRBV15	15	.	TGTGCCACCAGCAGAGAAAGTCCTGGGGCCAACGTCCTGACTTTC	CATSRESPGANVLTF
TRBJ2-7	TRBD1	TRBV6-1	15	.	TGTGCCAGCAGCCAGACGACAGGGACCACCTACGAGCAGTACTTC	CASSQTTGTTYEQYF
TRBJ2-7	.	TRBV12-3/TRBV12-4	14	.	TGTGCCAGCAGCAAAGGTCATAGGGGCTACGAGCAGTACTTC	CASSKGHRGYEQYF
TRBJ2-7	TRBD2	TRBV24-1	14	few	TGTGCCACCAGTGATGGTAGCGGGGGCTACGAGCAGTACTTC	CATSDGSGGYEQYF
TRBJ2-1	TRBD2	TRBV28	16	few	TGTGCCAGCAGATTCCCGGGACTAGCGGGAGGAAATGAGCAGTTCTTC	CASRFPGLAGGNEQFF
TRBJ2-5	TRBD2	TRBV20-1	15	.	TGCAGTGCCTTGGGGACTAGCGGGAGTCGGAAGACCCAGTACTTC	CSALGTSGSRKTQYF
TRBJ2-7	.	TRBV20-1	14	.	TGCAGTGCTAGAAACCCCGGGGGGCGGTACGAGCAGTACTTC	CSARNPGGRYEQYF
TRBJ2-3	.	TRBV27	18	many	TGTGCCAGCAGGCCCTTTTGGGGGGGCAAGTCTAGCACAGATACGCAGTATTTT	CASRPFWGGKSSTDTQYF
TRBJ1-4	TRBD1	TRBV7-2	15	few	TGTGCCAGCAGCTTGGACAGGGCAACTAATGAAAAACTGTTTTTT	CASSLDRATNEKLFF
TRBJ2-3	TRBD1	TRBV20-1	13	few	TGCAGTGCTAGGGGACAGGGAAGGGATACGCAGTATTTT	CSARGQGRDTQYF
TRBJ1-2	.	TRBV3-1	18	many	TGTGCCAGCAGCCAAGCCCGAGGGGCGGGGTCAACTAACTATGGCTACACCTTC	CASSQARGAGSTNYGYTF
TRBJ2-7	TRBD1	TRBV29-1	12	.	TGCAGCGTTAGACAGGGCGCTAATAGACAGTACTTC	CSVRQGANRQYF
TRBJ2-3	.	TRBV12-3/TRBV12-4	14	.	TGTGCCAGCAGTCCCAGCGGGCGGAGTGATACGCAGTATTTT	CASSPSGRSDTQYF
TRBJ2-3	.	TRBV7-2	14	few	TGTGCCAGCACCGAGTGGCCTCTAACAGATACGCAGTATTTT	CASTEWPLTDTQYF
TRBJ2-3	.	TRBV6-5	14	.	TGTGCCAGCAGTTACACTGGGCCACCAGATACGCAGTATTTT	CASSYTGPPDTQYF
TRBJ1-2	TRBD1	TRBV20-1	16	few	TGCAGTGCTAGAGGGGGACCGGGACAGGGAAACTATGGCTACACCTTC	CSARGGPGQGNYGYTF
TRBJ2-2	TRBD1	TRBV27	15	.	TGTGCCAGCACAAACCCGGGACAGAGCACCGGGGAGCTGTTTTTT	CASTNPGQSTGELFF
TRBJ1-1	TRBD1	TRBV29-1	14	.	TGCAGCGTTGAAGAAGGGACAGCAATCACTGAAGCTTTCTTT	CSVEEGTAITEAFF
TRBJ2-4	TRBD1	TRBV5-5	15	.	TGTGCCAGCTGGTCTGGGACAGGGTCCAAAAACATTCAGTACTTC	CASWSGTGSKNIQYF
TRBJ2-1	TRBD2	TRBV27	18	many	TGTGCCAGCAGTTTCGGGGCGGGAGCGGCCGGCTCCTACAATGAGCAGTTCTTC	CASSFGAGAAGSYNEQFF